The 32 T cell receptor beta chains below all came from one sample that was sequenced in a study of CD8+CD57+ T cells in acquired aplastic anemia. CDR3 and TCR beta VDJ profiling relied on a genomic DNA template. TCRdb analysed the reads with MiXCR anew, one entry per CDR3 protein. The profile shows about 170,000 distinct CDR3 sequences, 63% of them singletons. The sequenced material came from sorted CD4+, CD8+, or CD8+CD57+ T cells (not recorded which) from PBMCs. The origin of the receptors is a human donor in good health.

DNA of the CDR3: TGTGCCACCAGTCTAGGGCCCACCGGGGAGCTGTTTTTT. As protein: CATSLGPTGELFF. J is TRBJ2-2 and V is TRBV24-1, with no clear D. Germline values: CDR1 KGHDR, CDR2 SFDVKD. The V and J ends lost 6 bases and 4 bases respectively, with 8 bases between them. This CDR3 contains 13 residues.

The chain employs TRBV20-1 and TRBJ2-3, with D perhaps TRBD1 or TRBD2 (6 bases each). CDR1 and CDR2 from the germline V gene are DFQATT and SNEGSKA (reference sequence). This CDR3 comprises 15 residues. Trimming took 6 bases from V and 3 from J, leaving 19 bases between them. The CDR3 nucleotides read TGCAGTGCCCTCAGGGAGGCAGGGGCGACAGATACGCAGTATTTT. Its translation: CSALREAGATDTQYF.

This clonotype was recorded many times. The J gene is TRBJ1-4, the V gene TRBV11-3; 8 bases fit TRBD1. The V gene end was trimmed by 5 bases and the J gene end by 3 bases; junction bases not matched to a gene: 11. This CDR3 region has 17 residues. CDR1 is SGHNT and CDR2 is YENEEA in the germline V gene. The CDR3 loop is CASSPRTGFTSNEKLFF. The DNA for the CDR3 is TGTGCCAGCAGCCCCCGGACAGGGTTTACGTCTAATGAAAAACTGTTTTTT.

This clonotype was counted only a few times. V gene TRBV7-9 combines with J gene TRBJ1-1; D may be TRBD1 (5 bases). The length of the CDR3 is 13 residues. Trimming took 5 bases from V and 7 from J, leaving 14 bases between them. Looked up from germline, CDR1 is SEHNR and CDR2 is FQNEAQ (reference sequence). CDR3 amino acids: CASSRTETDEAFF. The CDR3 DNA sequence: TGTGCCAGCAGCCGGACGGAGACAGATGAAGCTTTCTTT.

V usage is TRBV6-4 and J usage is TRBJ1-3; D is undetermined. Per germline, CDR1 MRHNA and CDR2 SNTAGT. The V gene lost 6 bases and the J gene lost 0 bases, with 12 bases spanning the gap. CDR3 length: 15 residues. As DNA, the CDR3 is TGTGCCAGCAGGCCCGAACCAACCTCTGGAAACACCATATATTTT. Amino acid sequence: CASRPEPTSGNTIYF.

This clonotype was observed once. The chain combines TRBV5-1 with TRBJ1-2, with a weak D call TRBD1 (6 bases). V lost 3 bases, J lost 4 bases, and 16 bases lay in between. Germline V lookup: CDR1 SGHRS, CDR2 YFSETQ. The CDR3 covers 15 residues. The CDR3 sequence: CASSSPAMTGYGYTF. The CDR3 nucleotides are TGCGCCAGCAGCTCCCCCGCTATGACAGGCTATGGCTACACCTTC.

Many counts were recorded for this clonotype. The rearrangement joins TRBV2 to TRBJ2-1; 13 bases map to TRBD2. The CDR3 runs to 14 residues. Trimming at V came to 8 bases and at J to 6 bases, leaving 4 bases not matched to a gene. Germline V gene lookup returns CDR1 SNHLY and CDR2 FYNNEI. The CDR3 nucleotides read TGTGCCAGCCACGGGACTAGCGGGGTCAATGAGCAGTTCTTC. Translation: CASHGTSGVNEQFF.

V is TRBV7-3 and J is TRBJ1-6; D gene ambiguous. CDR3 size: 15 residues. V was shortened by 5 bases and J by 6 bases, with 14 bases between the two germline ends. Germline lookup yields CDR1 SGHTA and CDR2 FQGTGA. The CDR3 region is CASSITGPINSPLHF. The CDR3 DNA follows: TGTGCCAGCAGCATCACCGGGCCGATTAATTCACCCCTCCACTTT.

CDR3 nucleotides: TGTGCCAGCAGCCATATGGGTTCCTACGAGCAGTACTTC. Protein product: CASSHMGSYEQYF. This chain links TRBV12-3 or TRBV12-4 with TRBJ2-7; D not certain. V shed 6 bases and J shed 1 base, with 10 bases lying between them. CDR3 length: 13 amino acids.

This clonotype was seen a handful of times. The CDR3 reads CASSLTGPHLATDTQYF. The CDR3 DNA reads TGTGCCAGCAGCTTAACGGGGCCCCATCTTGCGACAGATACGCAGTATTTT. The chain couples TRBV7-6 to TRBJ2-3; D possibly uses TRBD1 or TRBD2 (5 bases each). Trimming took 2 bases from V and 3 from J, leaving 18 bases between them. The CDR3 length is 17 residues. Germline-derived CDR1 and CDR2 are SGHVS and FNYEAQ. Full variable domain (missing parts from reference TRBV7-6 and TRBJ2-3): GAGVSQSPRYKVTKRGQDVALRCDPISGHVSLYWYRQALGQGPEFLTYFNYEAQQDKSGLPNDRFSAERPEGSISTLTIQRTEQRDSAMYRCASSLTGPHLATDTQYFGPGTRLTVL.

This clonotype was seen ten or more times. This chain links TRBV29-1 with TRBJ2-4; no clear D gene. V dropped 4 bases and J dropped 8 bases, with 9 bases sitting between them. Germline values: CDR1 SQVTM, CDR2 ANQGSEA. The CDR3 runs to 11 residues. The chain's CDR3 is CSVGGLDIQYF. The CDR3 DNA reads TGCAGCGTTGGTGGGCTAGACATTCAGTACTTC.

CDR3 in DNA: TGCGCCAGCAGGACGGAAGCAAGCACAGATACGCAGTATTTT. This encodes CASRTEASTDTQYF. This rearrangement joins TRBV5-1 to TRBJ2-3; D gene ambiguous. In germline, CDR1 is SGHRS, CDR2 YFSETQ. This CDR3 is 14 amino acids long. The germline V and J ends were trimmed by 5 bases and 0 bases, with 10 bases remaining between them.

CDR3 amino acids: CSAKPGQGKPLHF. In nucleotides, the CDR3 is TGCAGTGCCAAACCGGGACAGGGTAAACCCCTCCACTTT. V is TRBV20-1 and J is TRBJ1-6, with TRBD1 identical over 9 bases. The CDR3 loop spans 13 amino acids. The V segment lost 6 bases and the J segment 12 bases; nucleotides outside the gene matches: 9. CDR1 and CDR2 from the germline V gene are DFQATT and SNEGSKA (reference sequence).

This chain links TRBV20-1 with TRBJ2-3; 10 nucleotides line up with TRBD2. There are 14 residues in the CDR3. Germline lookup yields CDR1 DFQATT and CDR2 SNEGSKA (reference sequence). With 5 bases clipped from V and 2 bases from J, the junction kept 4 bases outside the gene matches. CDR3 region: CSADGLADTDTQYF. In DNA, the CDR3 is TGCAGTGCTGACGGACTAGCGGACACAGATACGCAGTATTTT.

V usage is TRBV2 and J usage is TRBJ1-1, with D possibly matching TRBD1 (6 bases). The germline V gene has CDR1 SNHLY and CDR2 FYNNEI. V gave up 5 bases and J gave up 4 bases, with 23 bases separating them. This CDR3 is built from 17 residues. This CDR3 reads CASSYGGGGGGGTEAFF. The CDR3 DNA reads as TGTGCCAGCAGTTACGGAGGGGGTGGGGGCGGCGGCACTGAAGCTTTCTTT. Based on the CDR3 plus reference TRBV2 and TRBJ1-1, the full variable domain is EPEVTQTPSHQVTQMGQEVILRCVPISNHLYFYWYRQILGQKVEFLVSFYNNEISEKSEIFDDQFSVERPDGSNFTLKIRSTKLEDSAMYFCASSYGGGGGGGTEAFFGQGTRLTVV.

The V and J genes are TRBV7-9 and TRBJ1-6; no clear D. This CDR3 is built from 15 residues. Trimming left V 1 base short and J 4 bases short, with 8 bases between. Germline CDR1 and CDR2: SEHNR and FQNEAQ (reference sequence). The CDR3 coding sequence is TGTGCCAGCAGCTTAGACTTAGGGTATAATTCACCCCTCCACTTT. This gives the protein CASSLDLGYNSPLHF.

Points on this clonotype: The junction shows a germline mismatch at one end, possibly a read error. The rearrangement uses TRBV4-1 and TRBJ1-4; no clear D. CDR3 length equals 16 residues. Germline V CDR1 and CDR2: MGHRA, YSYEKL. The DNA for the CDR3 is TGCGCCAGCAGCCAAGTTCCAGCCGCCGCGGGTGAAGAACTGTTTTTT. Protein product: CASSQVPAAAGEELFF.

This clonotype was found many times. This sequence joins TRBV27 and TRBJ1-5; D is unresolved. V lost 5 bases and J lost 4, with 12 bases in between. The CDR3 is 14 amino acids. Germline CDR1 MNHEY, CDR2 SMNVEV (reference sequence). CDR3 bases: TGTGCCAGCAGTCGGCGGGTGGAAAATCAGCCCCAGCATTTT. This translates into CASSRRVENQPQHF.

This chain links TRBV24-1 with TRBJ2-3; TRBD1 or TRBD2 may be the D gene (7 bases each). V gave up 9 bases and J gave up 2 bases, with 11 bases separating them. This CDR3 contains 13 residues. Germline lookup yields CDR1 KGHDR and CDR2 SFDVKD. This CDR3 is CATGRGLTDTQYF. The CDR3 DNA is TGTGCCACCGGGAGGGGGCTCACAGATACGCAGTATTTT.

This clonotype came up many times. J is TRBJ1-2 and V is TRBV6-2 or TRBV6-3; D uncertain. CDR3 length equals 14 residues. V lost 3 bases to trimming and J lost 3 bases, with 11 bases between them. Germline V gene lookup returns CDR1 MNHEY and CDR2 SVGEGT. CDR3 region: CASSYLGSDYGYTF. CDR3 nucleotides: TGTGCCAGCAGTTATCTGGGTAGCGACTATGGCTACACCTTC.

The chain carries TRBV20-1 and TRBJ1-1; 7 bases line up with TRBD1. Trimming removed 7 bases from V and 0 bases from J; junction bases left unmatched: 2. The CDR3 contains 12 residues. CDR1 DFQATT and CDR2 SNEGSKA come from the germline V gene (reference sequence). The DNA for the CDR3 is TGCAGTGGGGGACAGATGAACACTGAAGCTTTCTTT. Encoded protein: CSGGQMNTEAFF.

The chain has TRBV6-5 and TRBJ2-6; perhaps TRBD1 as D (5 bases). This CDR3 has 15 amino acids. Germline V CDR1 and CDR2: MNHEY, SVGAGI. Trimming took off 6 bases at V and 3 bases at J, with 12 bases between the two ends. For the CDR3, the DNA is TGTGCCAGCAGCCCACAGGAAGGTGGGGCCAACGTCCTGACTTTC. Translation: CASSPQEGGANVLTF.

The gene calls are TRBV24-1 and TRBJ1-1; D is ambiguous. CDR1 and CDR2 from the germline V gene are KGHDR and SFDVKD. This CDR3 spans 11 amino acids. The V end was cut by 9 bases, the J end by 11 bases, with 15 bases between. The CDR3 reads CATERAGRAFF. CDR3 in DNA: TGTGCCACCGAGCGGGCTGGAAGGGCTTTCTTT.

The gene calls are TRBV25-1 and TRBJ2-1, with a weak D call TRBD2 (5 bases). This CDR3 is built from 15 residues. Germline V gene lookup returns CDR1 MGHDK and CDR2 SYGVNS. Trimming removed 6 bases from V and 1 base from J, with 13 bases in between. Here the CDR3 reads CASSLVAPSYNEQFF. In DNA form, the CDR3 reads TGTGCCAGCAGCTTAGTAGCGCCATCCTACAATGAGCAGTTCTTC.

This clonotype showed up just once. The V and J genes are TRBV9 and TRBJ2-1; 7 nucleotides align to TRBD1. V was clipped by 1 base and J by 10 bases; unmatched bases: 2. The CDR3 loop spans 12 amino acids. Germline lookup yields CDR1 SGDLS and CDR2 YYNGEE. Here the CDR3 reads CASSVTGVEQFF. DNA for the CDR3: TGTGCCAGCAGCGTAACAGGGGTCGAGCAGTTCTTC.

This rearrangement joins TRBV7-6 to TRBJ2-5; D gene uncertain. Per germline, CDR1 SGHVS and CDR2 FNYEAQ. V shed 5 bases and J shed 1 base, with 5 bases lying between them. This CDR3 spans 12 amino acids. The CDR3 region has the DNA TGTGCCAGCAGCAAGGTCCAAGAGACCCAGTACTTC. Protein product: CASSKVQETQYF.

The chain carries TRBV20-1 and TRBJ2-1, with a weak D call TRBD2 (6 bases). The CDR3 totals 14 residues. Looked up from germline, CDR1 is DFQATT and CDR2 is SNEGSKA (reference sequence). The germline V and J ends were trimmed by 1 base and 3 bases, with 10 bases remaining between them. Written as DNA, the CDR3 is TGCAGTGCTAGAGCCCGGGACTTCTACAATGAGCAGTTCTTC. Encoded protein: CSARARDFYNEQFF.

The chain joins TRBV11-2 to TRBJ1-3; 7 bases are shared with TRBD1. In germline, CDR1 is SGHAT, CDR2 FQNNGV. Losses at the gene ends were 4 bases for V and 8 bases for J; bases not matched to a gene: 8. The CDR3 has 14 amino acids. The CDR3 DNA reads as TGTGCCAGCAGCTGGGGGACAGTCGGGGACACCATATATTTT. Translated, it gives CASSWGTVGDTIYF.

Note on this clonotype: Since a much larger clone is just one base distant, this may be a read error. This rearrangement joins TRBV7-9 to TRBJ2-3; no clear D. The CDR3 length is 15 residues. Germline V lookup: CDR1 SEHNR, CDR2 FQNEAQ (reference sequence). The germline V and J ends were trimmed by 1 base and 2 bases, with 10 bases remaining between them. The CDR3 loop is CASSLGISPTDTQYF. CDR3 bases: TGTGCCAGCAGCTTAGGGATCAGTCCCACAGATACGCAGTATTTT.

The chain joins TRBV7-6 to TRBJ2-2, with 7 positions matching TRBD2. CDR3 size: 13 residues. With V trimmed by 6 bases and J by 6 bases, 4 bases remained unmatched. In germline, CDR1 is SGHVS, CDR2 FNYEAQ. Written as DNA, the CDR3 is TGTGCCAGCAGTTCTGGACTAGCCGGGGAGCTGTTTTTT. Protein: CASSSGLAGELFF.

The genes are TRBV10-3 and TRBJ2-2, with D uncertain. Germline V CDR1 and CDR2: ENHRY, SYGVKD. The CDR3 is 12 amino acids. Between the trimmed V and J ends, which lost 4 bases and 6 bases, there was a span of 6 bases. The CDR3 loop reads CAISAWAGELFF. For the CDR3, the DNA is TGTGCCATCAGTGCCTGGGCCGGGGAGCTGTTTTTT.

The genes are TRBV5-4 and TRBJ2-3; 10 nucleotides align to TRBD2. CDR1 SGHNT and CDR2 YYREEE come from the germline V gene (reference sequence). The CDR3 totals 17 residues. V lost 3 bases to trimming and J lost 5 bases; unmatched junction nucleotides: 12. The CDR3: CASSSFRAGGLGDTQYF. The CDR3 region has the DNA TGTGCCAGCAGCTCCTTTCGAGCGGGAGGGTTAGGAGATACGCAGTATTTT.